Listed below are T cell receptor beta chains from one sample, sequenced in a study of immune cell composition in non-small cell lung cancer. TCRdb keeps only in-frame clones here, not all; method: immunoSEQ multiplex PCR. The table records about 14,000 clones, about 70% of them present only once. The sequencing input was lung tumor tissue. The receptors shown here come from a human donor with non-small cell lung cancer. Each CDR3 is given with its conserved first and last residue. A D gene is named only where the DNA matches it firmly. Rows may omit the clone size; those that give it use once, few, many or a size class.

j_call	clone_size	d_call	v_call	cdr3_aa	cdr3_nt
TRBJ2-3	.	TRBD2	TRBV5-4	CASSLGQRGLTDTQYF	TGTGCCAGCAGCTTGGGGCAGCGGGGACTCACAGATACGCAGTATTTT
TRBJ2-1	.	TRBD2	TRBV7-6	CASTFSGGAYNEQFF	TGTGCCAGCACCTTTAGCGGGGGGGCCTACAATGAGCAGTTCTTC
TRBJ1-3	.	.	TRBV28	CASTLPRASGNTIYF	TGTGCCAGTACCCTCCCGCGGGCCTCTGGAAACACCATATATTTT
TRBJ2-3	.	TRBD2	TRBV6-5	CASSLTSGGADTQYF	TGTGCCAGCAGTCTGACTAGCGGGGGGGCAGATACGCAGTATTTT
TRBJ2-3	.	TRBD2	TRBV4-2	CASSQDLAGGPRDTQYF	TGTGCCAGCAGCCAAGACCTAGCGGGGGGGCCCAGGGATACGCAGTATTTT
TRBJ1-6	few	TRBD1	TRBV5-6	CASSTDREASPLHF	TGTGCCAGCAGCACCGACAGGGAGGCTTCACCCCTCCACTTT
TRBJ2-3	.	TRBD2	TRBV11-1	CASSRSRGLAATDTQYF	TGTGCCAGCAGCCGTTCCAGGGGACTAGCGGCCACAGATACGCAGTATTTT
TRBJ2-6	.	.	TRBV2	CASSAGRGSGGANVLTF	TGTGCCAGCAGTGCGGGCAGGGGATCTGGAGGGGCCAACGTCCTGACTTTC
TRBJ2-7	.	.	TRBV6-6	CASTGVGSEQYF	TGTGCCAGCACTGGGGTAGGGAGCGAGCAGTACTTC
TRBJ2-5	once	TRBD2	TRBV11-2	CASSFWERGGSWGETQYF	TGTGCCAGCAGCTTCTGGGAGCGGGGGGGTAGCTGGGGGGAGACCCAGTACTTC
TRBJ2-3	.	TRBD1	TRBV19	CASSILGQGADTQYF	TGTGCCAGTAGTATATTGGGACAGGGGGCAGATACGCAGTATTTT
TRBJ2-4	.	TRBD1	TRBV6-5	CASVDAGTAYF	TGTGCCAGCGTAGATGCCGGGACAGCGTACTTC
TRBJ1-4	.	TRBD1	TRBV5-1	CASSQQGPNEKLFF	TGCGCCAGCAGCCAACAGGGGCCTAATGAAAAACTGTTTTTT
TRBJ2-4	.	.	TRBV21-1	CASSNSLIRGGAKNIQYF	TGTGCCAGCAGCAATTCACTCATAAGGGGAGGAGCCAAAAACATTCAGTACTTC
TRBJ2-4	.	TRBD1	TRBV5-6	CASSSVGTGHPNIQYF	TGTGCCAGCAGCTCTGTAGGGACAGGGCATCCAAACATTCAGTACTTC
TRBJ1-3	.	TRBD1	TRBV5-1	CASSLTRQGTIYF	TGCGCCAGCAGCTTAACCCGACAGGGCACCATATATTTT
TRBJ2-2	.	.	TRBV18	CASSPQAPGELFF	TGTGCCAGCTCACCCCAGGCTCCCGGGGAGCTGTTTTTT
TRBJ1-5	.	.	TRBV19	CASSVLGESNQPQHF	TGTGCCAGTAGTGTGCTTGGGGAGAGCAATCAGCCCCAGCATTTT
TRBJ1-1	.	TRBD1	TRBV27	CASTNWVLKPGQPKEAFF	TGTGCCAGCACGAACTGGGTTCTAAAACCGGGACAGCCTAAAGAAGCTTTCTTT
TRBJ1-1	few	.	TRBV5-1	CASSLASVNTEAFF	TGCGCCAGCAGCTTGGCTTCCGTGAACACTGAAGCTTTCTTT
TRBJ2-7	.	TRBD1	TRBV2	CASRDRAPSEQYF	TGTGCCAGCAGGGACAGGGCCCCCTCCGAGCAGTACTTC
TRBJ2-1	.	TRBD2	TRBV30	CAWKTSGSRDEQFF	TGTGCCTGGAAAACTAGCGGGAGTCGCGATGAGCAGTTCTTC
TRBJ2-3	.	.	TRBV11-1	CASSFRRGFTDTQYF	TGTGCCAGCAGCTTTCGTAGAGGGTTCACAGATACGCAGTATTTT
TRBJ2-7	.	TRBD2	TRBV19	CASSITSGTYEQYF	TGTGCCAGTAGTATAACTAGCGGGACCTACGAGCAGTACTTC
TRBJ2-1	.	TRBD2	TRBV4-1	CASSQLSSGSRSSYNEQFF	TGCGCCAGCAGCCAATTGTCTAGCGGGAGCCGGAGCTCCTACAATGAGCAGTTCTTC
TRBJ2-5	.	.	TRBV6-5	CATKVGGKETQYF	TGTGCCACCAAGGTGGGGGGTAAAGAGACCCAGTACTTC
TRBJ2-7	.	.	TRBV18	CASSLSSSYEQYF	TGTGCCAGCTCACTTAGTAGCTCCTACGAGCAGTACTTC
TRBJ2-6	once	.	TRBV2	CASTGTGANVLTF	TGTGCCAGCACGGGGACTGGGGCCAACGTCCTGACTTTC
TRBJ2-1	.	.	TRBV7-8	CASSLPESYNEQFF	TGTGCCAGCAGCCTCCCCGAGTCCTACAATGAGCAGTTCTTC
TRBJ1-1	.	TRBD1	TRBV5-8	CASSLDWTGVMNTEAFF	TGTGCCAGCAGCCTAGATTGGACAGGGGTAATGAACACTGAAGCTTTCTTT
TRBJ1-1	.	.	TRBV18	CASSQAPESEAFF	TGTGCCAGCTCCCAGGCCCCCGAGTCTGAAGCTTTCTTT
TRBJ1-3	.	.	TRBV19	CASSAALSGNTIYF	TGTGCCAGTAGCGCAGCGCTCTCTGGAAACACCATATATTTT
TRBJ2-3	.	TRBD2	TRBV11-2	CASSSLTSGHRPDTQYF	TGTGCCAGCAGCTCCCTGACTAGCGGCCACCGGCCAGATACGCAGTATTTT
TRBJ2-3	.	.	TRBV9	CASSVGGSTDTQYF	TGTGCCAGCAGCGTAGGCGGTAGCACAGATACGCAGTATTTT
TRBJ2-7	.	TRBD1	TRBV6-1	CASRGDRLYEQYF	TGTGCCAGCAGAGGGGACAGGCTCTACGAGCAGTACTTC
TRBJ2-5	.	.	TRBV29-1	CSVDQGTFQETQYF	TGCAGCGTTGATCAGGGCACGTTTCAAGAGACCCAGTACTTC
TRBJ2-1	.	.	TRBV30	CAWRTSSYNEQFF	TGTGCCTGGAGAACCAGCTCCTACAATGAGCAGTTCTTC
TRBJ2-1	.	.	TRBV18	CASSQQGTEQFF	TGTGCCAGCTCACAACAGGGTACTGAGCAGTTCTTC
TRBJ2-3	.	TRBD2	TRBV10-3	CAISEGISGRATDTQYF	TGTGCCATCAGTGAGGGGATTAGCGGGAGGGCCACAGATACGCAGTATTTT
TRBJ1-2	.	TRBD1	TRBV6-5	CASSYSGQGVYGYTF	TGTGCCAGCAGTTACTCGGGACAGGGGGTCTATGGCTACACCTTC
TRBJ1-5	.	TRBD1	TRBV7-2	CASSPPTGGNYQPQHF	TGTGCCAGCAGCCCTCCGACAGGGGGCAATTATCAGCCCCAGCATTTT
TRBJ1-2	.	.	TRBV27	CASTPSLTPNYGYTF	TGTGCCAGCACCCCGAGTCTTACTCCTAACTATGGCTACACCTTC
TRBJ1-5	.	.	TRBV19	CASSIGGDNQPQHF	TGTGCCAGTAGTATCGGCGGGGACAATCAGCCCCAGCATTTT
TRBJ2-1	.	TRBD2	TRBV19	CASSMSGLANEQFF	TGTGCCAGTAGTATGTCGGGACTAGCGAATGAGCAGTTCTTC
TRBJ2-6	.	.	TRBV7-3	CASSSGQPGANVLTF	TGTGCCAGCAGCTCCGGACAGCCTGGGGCCAACGTCCTGACTTTC